This TCR beta chain derives from a study of OX40 agonist ivuxolimab in advanced cancers. Regarding the study as a whole: In the expanded peripheral T cells, antigen specificity was never determined.

J was trimmed by 3 bases and V by 7 bases; bases with no gene match: 3. The CDR3 is 13 residues long. The germline V gene has CDR1 SNHLY and CDR2 FYNNEI. TCRdb keeps only in-frame clones here, not all; method: immunoSEQ multiplex PCR. The sample yields 37,000 or so clones, roughly nine tenths seen once. To note about this clone: Its target is not known.

The J gene is TRBJ2-7, the V gene TRBV2, with 10 bases that match TRBD1. Source: CD4+ or CD8+ T cells sorted from blood, taken in a trial of the OX40 agonist ivuxolimab. This TCR was sampled from an adult with an advanced solid tumor such as melanoma, head and neck, liver or kidney cancer. Here the CDR3 DNA reads TGTGCCAGCACCGGGACAGGGGACTACGAGCAGTACTTC. It yields the protein CASTGTGDYEQYF. The whole variable domain, remainder taken from reference TRBV2 and TRBJ2-7, is EPEVTQTPSHQVTQMGQEVILRCVPISNHLYFYWYRQILGQKVEFLVSFYNNEISEKSEIFDDQFSVERPDGSNFTLKIRSTKLEDSAMYFCASTGTGDYEQYFGPGTRLTVT.